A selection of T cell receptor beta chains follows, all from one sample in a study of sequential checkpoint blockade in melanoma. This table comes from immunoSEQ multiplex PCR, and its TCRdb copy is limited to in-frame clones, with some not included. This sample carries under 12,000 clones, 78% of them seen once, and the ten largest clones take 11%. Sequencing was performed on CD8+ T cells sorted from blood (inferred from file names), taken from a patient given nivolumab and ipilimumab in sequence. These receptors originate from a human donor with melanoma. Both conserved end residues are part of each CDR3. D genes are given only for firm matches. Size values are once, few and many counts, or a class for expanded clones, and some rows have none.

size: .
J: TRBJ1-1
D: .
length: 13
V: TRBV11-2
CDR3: CASSLGGATEAFF
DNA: TGTGCCAGCAGCTTAGGGGGAGCCACTGAAGCTTTCTTT

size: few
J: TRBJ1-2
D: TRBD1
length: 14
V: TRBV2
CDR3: CARPSQGAGYGYTF
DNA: TGTGCCAGACCGAGCCAGGGGGCCGGCTATGGCTACACCTTC

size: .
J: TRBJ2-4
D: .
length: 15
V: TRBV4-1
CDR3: CASSQVSGRENIQYF
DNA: TGCGCCAGCAGCCAAGTTTCGGGCCGGGAGAACATTCAGTACTTC

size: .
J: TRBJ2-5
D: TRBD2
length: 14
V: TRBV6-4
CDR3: CASSPSGGVETQYF
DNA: TGTGCCAGCAGTCCCTCGGGGGGTGTGGAGACCCAGTACTTC

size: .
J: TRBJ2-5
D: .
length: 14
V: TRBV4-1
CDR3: CASSRTVLQETQYF
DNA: TGCGCCAGCAGCCGGACAGTGCTCCAAGAGACCCAGTACTTC

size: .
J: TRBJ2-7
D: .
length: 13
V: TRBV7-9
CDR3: CASSSDNLYEQYF
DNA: TGTGCCAGCAGCTCGGACAATTTGTACGAGCAGTACTTC

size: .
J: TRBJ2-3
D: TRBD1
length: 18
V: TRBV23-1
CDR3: CASSQTSGFPGQTDTQYF
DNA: TGCGCCAGCAGTCAGACCTCTGGCTTTCCGGGACAGACAGATACGCAGTATTTT

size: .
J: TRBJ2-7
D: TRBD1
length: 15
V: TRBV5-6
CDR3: CASSLAGTASYEQYF
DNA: TGTGCCAGCAGCTTGGCTGGGACAGCCTCCTACGAGCAGTACTTC

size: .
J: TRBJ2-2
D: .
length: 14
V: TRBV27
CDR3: CASEPGMNTGELFF
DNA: TGTGCCAGCGAGCCGGGAATGAACACCGGGGAGCTGTTTTTT

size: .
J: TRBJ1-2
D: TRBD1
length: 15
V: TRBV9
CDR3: CASSDSRQGPYGYTF
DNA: TGTGCCAGCAGCGACTCCCGACAGGGGCCCTATGGCTACACCTTC

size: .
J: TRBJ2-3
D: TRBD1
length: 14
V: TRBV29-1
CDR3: CSVEGQYLVDTQYF
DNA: TGCAGCGTTGAGGGACAGTACTTGGTAGATACGCAGTATTTT

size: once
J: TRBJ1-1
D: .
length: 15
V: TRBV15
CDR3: CATSREDSANTEAFF
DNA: TGTGCCACCAGCAGAGAGGACAGCGCGAACACTGAAGCTTTCTTT

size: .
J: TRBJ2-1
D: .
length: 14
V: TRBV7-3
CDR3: CASSSSDFYNEQFF
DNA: TGTGCCAGCAGCTCTTCGGACTTTTACAATGAGCAGTTCTTC

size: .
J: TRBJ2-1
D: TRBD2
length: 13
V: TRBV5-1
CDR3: CASSITSGNEQFF
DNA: TGCGCCAGCAGCATAACTAGCGGGAATGAGCAGTTCTTC

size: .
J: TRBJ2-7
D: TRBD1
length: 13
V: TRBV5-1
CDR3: CASSWDREDEQYF
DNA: TGCGCCAGCAGCTGGGACAGGGAGGACGAGCAGTACTTC

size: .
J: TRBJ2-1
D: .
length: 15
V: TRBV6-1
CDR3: CASNPTGLGYNEQFF
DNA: TGTGCCAGCAACCCAACAGGGTTGGGGTACAATGAGCAGTTCTTC

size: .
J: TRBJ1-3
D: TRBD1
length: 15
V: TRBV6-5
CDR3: CASSYRGQGGNTIYF
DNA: TGTGCCAGCAGTTACCGGGGACAGGGGGGAAACACCATATATTTT

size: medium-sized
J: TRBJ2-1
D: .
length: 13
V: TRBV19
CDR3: CASSPGDYNEQFF
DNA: TGTGCCAGTAGTCCGGGAGACTACAATGAGCAGTTCTTC

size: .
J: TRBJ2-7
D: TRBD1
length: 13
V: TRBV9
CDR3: CASSGQTGYEQYF
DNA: TGTGCCAGCAGCGGACAGACAGGGTACGAGCAGTACTTC

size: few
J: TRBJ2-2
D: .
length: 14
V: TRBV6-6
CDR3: CASSYSLEAGELFF
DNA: TGTGCCAGCAGTTACTCTCTAGAAGCCGGGGAGCTGTTTTTT

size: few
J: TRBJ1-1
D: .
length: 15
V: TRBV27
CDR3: CASSLGQNGGTEAFF
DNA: TGTGCCAGCAGTTTGGGCCAGAACGGAGGTACTGAAGCTTTCTTT

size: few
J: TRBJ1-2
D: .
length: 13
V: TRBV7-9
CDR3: CASSLVAYYGYTF
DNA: TGTGCCAGCAGCTTAGTAGCCTACTATGGCTACACCTTC

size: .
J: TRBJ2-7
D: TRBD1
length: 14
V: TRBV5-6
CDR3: CASSLEQGVNEQYF
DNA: TGTGCCAGCAGCTTGGAACAGGGGGTCAACGAGCAGTACTTC

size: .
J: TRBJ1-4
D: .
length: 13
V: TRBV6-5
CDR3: CASSTGRVEKLFF
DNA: TGTGCCAGCTCCACAGGGAGGGTCGAAAAACTGTTTTTT

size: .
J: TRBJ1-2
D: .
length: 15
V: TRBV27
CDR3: CASRGRDTPNYGYTF
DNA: TGTGCCAGCAGGGGCAGAGACACTCCTAACTATGGCTACACCTTC

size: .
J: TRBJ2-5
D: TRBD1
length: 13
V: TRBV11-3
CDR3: CASSRGQRETQYF
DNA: TGTGCCAGCAGCAGGGGACAGCGAGAGACCCAGTACTTC

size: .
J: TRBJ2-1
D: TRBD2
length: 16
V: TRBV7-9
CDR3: CASSPRAGGSYNEQFF
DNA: TGTGCCAGCAGCCCCCGAGCGGGGGGCTCCTACAATGAGCAGTTCTTC

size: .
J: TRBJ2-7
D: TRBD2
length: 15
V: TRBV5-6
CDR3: CASSFGTSGGYEQYF
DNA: TGTGCCAGCAGCTTCGGGACTAGCGGGGGTTACGAGCAGTACTTC

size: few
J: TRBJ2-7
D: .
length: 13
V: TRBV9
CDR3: CASSVEPSYEQYF
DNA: TGTGCCAGCAGCGTGGAGCCTTCCTACGAGCAGTACTTC

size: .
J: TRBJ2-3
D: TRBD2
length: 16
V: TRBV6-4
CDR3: CASSDTSGSGTDTQYF
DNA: TGTGCCAGCAGTGACACTAGCGGGAGTGGGACAGATACGCAGTATTTT

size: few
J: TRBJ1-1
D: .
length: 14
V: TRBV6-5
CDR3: CASSYRSGFREAFF
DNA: TGTGCCAGCAGTTATCGGTCAGGCTTTAGGGAAGCTTTCTTT

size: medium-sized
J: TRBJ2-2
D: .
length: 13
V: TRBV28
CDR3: CASSFSGPGELFF
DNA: TGTGCCAGCAGTTTCTCAGGGCCCGGGGAGCTGTTTTTT

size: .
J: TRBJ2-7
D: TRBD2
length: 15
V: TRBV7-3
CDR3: CASSPLAGGPYEQYF
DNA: TGTGCCAGCAGCCCCCTAGCGGGGGGACCCTACGAGCAGTACTTC

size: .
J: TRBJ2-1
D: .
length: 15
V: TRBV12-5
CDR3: CASGPSPSSYNEQFF
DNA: TGTGCTAGTGGTCCATCTCCGAGCTCCTACAATGAGCAGTTCTTC

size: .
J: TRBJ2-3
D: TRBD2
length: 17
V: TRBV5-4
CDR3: CASSLRPSGGTTDTQYF
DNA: TGTGCCAGCAGCTTGCGGCCTAGCGGGGGGACAACAGATACGCAGTATTTT

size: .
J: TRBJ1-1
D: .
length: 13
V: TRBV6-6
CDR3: CASSYGGPQKVLF
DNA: TGTGCCAGCAGTTACGGAGGGCCCCAAAAAGTTCTCTTT

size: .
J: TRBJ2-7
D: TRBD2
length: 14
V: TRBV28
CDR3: CASSTAGGPDEQYF
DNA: TGTGCCAGCAGTACAGCGGGAGGGCCCGACGAGCAGTACTTC

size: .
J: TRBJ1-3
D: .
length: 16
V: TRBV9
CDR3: CASSPSGGTSGNTIYF
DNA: TGTGCCAGCAGTCCGTCGGGAGGAACCTCTGGAAACACCATATATTTT

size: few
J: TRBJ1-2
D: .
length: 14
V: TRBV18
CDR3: CASSPRQDFYGYTF
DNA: TGTGCCAGCTCACCGCGACAGGACTTCTATGGCTACACCTTC

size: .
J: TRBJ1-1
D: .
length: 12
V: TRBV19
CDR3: CASRSEYTEAFF
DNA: TGTGCCAGTAGGTCGGAGTACACTGAAGCTTTCTTT

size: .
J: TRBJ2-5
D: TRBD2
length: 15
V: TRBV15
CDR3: CATDESGDPQETQYF
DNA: TGTGCCACCGATGAAAGCGGGGACCCGCAAGAGACCCAGTACTTC

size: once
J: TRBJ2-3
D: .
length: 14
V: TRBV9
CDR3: CASSEPFSRDTQYF
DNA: TGTGCCAGCAGCGAACCCTTTAGCCGTGATACGCAGTATTTT

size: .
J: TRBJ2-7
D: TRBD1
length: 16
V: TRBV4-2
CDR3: CASSPDPGQGRNEQYF
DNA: TGTGCCAGCAGCCCCGACCCGGGACAGGGGAGAAACGAGCAGTACTTC

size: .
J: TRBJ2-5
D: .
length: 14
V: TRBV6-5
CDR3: CASRGSGTQETQYF
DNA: TGTGCCAGCAGAGGATCCGGGACACAAGAGACCCAGTACTTC

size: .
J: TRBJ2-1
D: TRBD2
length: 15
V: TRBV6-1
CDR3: CTSSEALAEYNEQFF
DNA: TGTACCAGCAGTGAAGCACTAGCGGAGTACAATGAGCAGTTCTTC

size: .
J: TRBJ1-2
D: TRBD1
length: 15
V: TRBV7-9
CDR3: CASSSGTGAFYGYTF
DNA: TGTGCCAGCAGCTCTGGGACAGGGGCCTTCTATGGCTACACCTTC

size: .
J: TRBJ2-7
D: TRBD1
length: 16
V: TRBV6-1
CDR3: CASSEEAGTGSYEQYF
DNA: TGTGCCAGCAGTGAAGAAGCAGGGACAGGGTCCTACGAGCAGTACTTC

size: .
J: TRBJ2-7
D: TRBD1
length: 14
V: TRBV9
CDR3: CASSLNRGRDEQYF
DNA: TGTGCCAGCAGCTTGAACAGGGGGCGCGACGAGCAGTACTTC

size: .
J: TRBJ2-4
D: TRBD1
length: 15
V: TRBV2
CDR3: CASSGADRGKNIQYF
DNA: TGTGCCAGCAGTGGGGCGGACAGGGGCAAAAACATTCAGTACTTC

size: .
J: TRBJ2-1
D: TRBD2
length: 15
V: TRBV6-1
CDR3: CASTHSGGAPDEQFF
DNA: TGTGCCAGCACGCACAGCGGGGGGGCGCCTGATGAGCAGTTCTTC

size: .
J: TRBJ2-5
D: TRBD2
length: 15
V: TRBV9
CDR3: CASSVGTSTGETQYF
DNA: TGTGCCAGCAGCGTAGGGACTAGCACGGGAGAGACCCAGTACTTC

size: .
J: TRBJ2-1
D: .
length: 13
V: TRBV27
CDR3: CASSLSPYNEQFF
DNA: TGTGCCAGCAGTTTAAGCCCTTACAATGAGCAGTTCTTC

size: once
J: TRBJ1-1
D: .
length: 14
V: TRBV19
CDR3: CASTSGALRAEAFF
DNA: TGTGCCAGTACCTCTGGGGCTCTTCGGGCTGAAGCTTTCTTT

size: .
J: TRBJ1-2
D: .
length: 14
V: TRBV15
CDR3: CASSSPDSYYGYTF
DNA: TGTGCCTCTAGCAGCCCCGACAGCTACTATGGCTACACCTTC

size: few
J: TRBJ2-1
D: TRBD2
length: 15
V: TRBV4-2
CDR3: CASSQDSGGANEQFF
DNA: TGTGCCAGCAGCCAAGATAGCGGGGGGGCCAATGAGCAGTTCTTC

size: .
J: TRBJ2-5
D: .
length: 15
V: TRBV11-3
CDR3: CASSLDSRGGETQYF
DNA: TGTGCCAGCAGCTTAGATTCAAGGGGGGGCGAGACCCAGTACTTC

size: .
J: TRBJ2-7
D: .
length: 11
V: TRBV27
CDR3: CASFQGDEQYF
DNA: TGTGCCAGTTTCCAGGGTGACGAGCAGTACTTC

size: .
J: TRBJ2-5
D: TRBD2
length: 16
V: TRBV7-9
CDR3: CASSSTSGRAWETQYF
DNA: TGTGCCAGCAGCTCGACTAGCGGGAGGGCCTGGGAGACCCAGTACTTC

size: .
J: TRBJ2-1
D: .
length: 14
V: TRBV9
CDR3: CASSVDGRVGVQFF
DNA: TGTGCCAGCAGCGTAGATGGGCGGGTAGGCGTCCAGTTCTTC

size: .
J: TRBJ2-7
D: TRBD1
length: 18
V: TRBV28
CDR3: CASSHRRNTGGILYEQYF
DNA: TGTGCCAGCAGTCATAGAAGGAATACAGGGGGTATCCTCTACGAGCAGTACTTC